These T cell receptor beta chains were read from a single sample in a study of cytomegalovirus exposure and HLA in healthy donors. Sequenced by immunoSEQ multiplex PCR; TCRdb stores in-frame clones only, minus some. The sample lists around 140,000 clones, approximately 88% occurring once. Source material: PBMCs. The receptors shown here come from a man younger than 35 in good health and CMV-seropositive. Both conserved end residues are part of each CDR3. A D gene is named only where the DNA matches it firmly. Rows give clone size only sometimes, using once, few, many, or a class for an expanded clone.

d_call,v_call,clone_size,j_call,cdr3_aa,cdr3_nt
.,TRBV10-1,once,TRBJ1-2,CASSAGLSYGYTF,TGCGCCAGCAGTGCCGGACTAAGCTATGGCTACACCTTC
TRBD1,TRBV7-8,.,TRBJ1-1,CASSPYRGAEAFF,TGTGCCAGCAGCCCTTACAGGGGCGCTGAAGCTTTCTTT
.,TRBV6-5,.,TRBJ2-2,CASSYSLQVGELFF,TGTGCCAGCAGTTACAGTCTCCAGGTCGGGGAGCTGTTTTTT
.,TRBV6-5,.,TRBJ1-4,CASSVGDTRNEKLFF,TGTGCCAGCAGCGTAGGGGACACCAGAAATGAAAAACTGTTTTTT
TRBD1,TRBV25-1,.,TRBJ1-3,CASSELGQASSGNTIYF,TGTGCCAGCAGTGAACTAGGACAGGCCTCCTCTGGAAACACCATATATTTT
.,TRBV19,once,TRBJ1-5,CATEDSPYQPQHF,TGTGCCACCGAGGACAGCCCTTATCAGCCCCAGCATTTT
.,TRBV6-1,.,TRBJ1-5,CASSEVYSDSQPQHF,TGTGCCAGCAGTGAAGTTTATTCGGATAGCCAGCCCCAGCATTTT
TRBD2,TRBV9,.,TRBJ2-1,CASSVLAGGLGEQFF,TGTGCCAGCAGCGTCTTAGCGGGAGGGCTGGGTGAGCAGTTCTTC
.,TRBV7-7,.,TRBJ2-3,CASSSGLEADTQYF,TGTGCTAGCAGCTCTGGACTGGAAGCAGATACGCAGTATTTT
.,TRBV27,.,TRBJ2-5,CASSGGSATQYF,TGTGCCAGCAGTGGAGGCTCAGCGACCCAGTACTTC
.,TRBV2,.,TRBJ2-7,CATIQGSPMEQYF,TGTGCCACTATTCAGGGCTCCCCGATGGAACAGTACTTC
.,TRBV10-2,.,TRBJ1-3,CASSLRSEISGNTIYF,TGCGCCAGCAGCCTACGGAGCGAAATCTCTGGAAACACCATATATTTT
TRBD2,TRBV7-2,.,TRBJ2-1,CASSLVGLAGGYNEQFF,TGTGCCAGCAGCTTAGTGGGACTAGCGGGAGGATACAATGAGCAGTTCTTC
.,TRBV11-2,.,TRBJ2-7,CASSFDGFLGVEQYF,TGTGCCAGCAGCTTTGATGGTTTTTTGGGAGTGGAGCAGTACTTC
TRBD1,TRBV7-3,once,TRBJ2-1,CASSYTDGTGIYNEQFF,TGTGCCAGCAGCTATACGGACGGGACAGGGATTTACAATGAGCAGTTCTTC
TRBD2,TRBV14,.,TRBJ2-1,CASSIPGTSSRFF,TGTGCCAGCAGCATCCCCGGGACTAGCTCGCGGTTCTTC
.,TRBV5-1,.,TRBJ2-1,CASSFSTGSTGDEQFF,TGCGCCAGCAGCTTTTCAACAGGGTCAACGGGTGATGAGCAGTTCTTC
.,TRBV27,.,TRBJ1-1,CASSLRRADEAFF,TGTGCCAGCAGTTTAAGGCGGGCGGACGAAGCTTTCTTT
TRBD1,TRBV6-5,.,TRBJ1-2,CASSYSGRGVGYTF,TGTGCCAGCAGTTACTCGGGCAGGGGGGTTGGCTACACCTTC
TRBD1,TRBV6-1,once,TRBJ1-3,CASSEALRQGGNTIYF,TGTGCCAGCAGTGAAGCGCTGAGACAGGGAGGAAACACCATATATTTT
TRBD2,TRBV19,.,TRBJ2-7,CASSMASGSYEQYF,TGTGCCAGTAGTATGGCTAGCGGGTCCTACGAGCAGTACTTC
.,TRBV14,.,TRBJ1-2,CAVLSKRADGGYGYTF,TGTGCCGTTCTCTCCAAGAGAGCAGACGGGGGATATGGCTACACCTTC
.,TRBV6-5,once,TRBJ1-1,CASSRGGASGEAFF,TGTGCCAGCAGTCGCGGGGGGGCAAGCGGTGAAGCTTTCTTT
.,TRBV5-1,.,TRBJ1-1,CASSLAQGKTEAFF,TGCGCCAGCAGCTTGGCCCAGGGTAAAACTGAAGCTTTCTTT
TRBD1,TRBV7-2,.,TRBJ1-2,CASSETGTASNYGYTF,TGTGCCAGCAGCGAGACCGGGACAGCGTCTAACTATGGCTACACCTTC
TRBD1,TRBV9,.,TRBJ1-2,CASSERTGNYGYTF,TGTGCCAGCAGCGAACGGACAGGGAACTATGGCTACACCTTC
.,TRBV27,.,TRBJ2-3,CASSLWESSTDTQYF,TGTGCCAGCAGTTTATGGGAGTCTAGCACAGATACGCAGTATTTT
TRBD1,TRBV6-5,.,TRBJ1-2,CASREFHRGHGYTF,TGTGCCAGCAGGGAATTTCACAGGGGCCATGGCTACACCTTC
.,TRBV9,.,TRBJ1-5,CASSVGSGLDQPQHF,TGTGCCAGCAGCGTAGGTTCAGGGCTCGATCAGCCCCAGCATTTT
.,TRBV10-3,.,TRBJ2-7,CAISESLGGYEQYF,TGTGCCATCAGTGAGTCCTTAGGGGGCTACGAGCAGTACTTC
.,TRBV18,.,TRBJ2-5,CASSRGAGETQYF,TGTGCCAGCTCCCGGGGGGCCGGGGAGACCCAGTACTTC
.,TRBV21-1,.,TRBJ1-5,CASSKTGGENQPQHF,TGTGCCAGCAGCAAAACAGGGGGCGAGAATCAGCCCCAGCATTTT
.,TRBV19,.,TRBJ2-1,CASSIYRNEQFF,TGTGCCAGTAGTATCTACCGTAATGAGCAGTTCTTC
TRBD2,TRBV7-3,.,TRBJ2-7,CASSLRLAREQYF,TGTGCCAGCAGCTTGAGACTAGCGAGGGAGCAGTACTTC
.,TRBV9,.,TRBJ2-1,CASSVGASSYNEQFF,TGTGCCAGCAGCGTAGGCGCAAGCTCCTACAATGAGCAGTTCTTC
.,TRBV30,.,TRBJ2-2,CAWSETVTGELFF,TGTGCCTGGAGTGAGACAGTCACCGGGGAGCTGTTTTTT